A selection of T cell receptor beta chains follows, all from one sample in a study of CD8 T cells in Susac syndrome. TCRdb used MiXCR to reprocess the immunoSEQ multiplex PCR reads, holding one entry per CDR3 protein. The sample includes about 200,000 distinct CDR3 sequences, over 85% of them seen just once. Material: CD4+ T cells from PBMCs. The receptors derive from a human donor in good health. Both conserved end residues are part of each CDR3. Each record gives: clone size, D gene, V gene, J gene, CDR3 DNA, CDR3 protein. A D gene is named only where the DNA matches it firmly. Expanded clones are given a class, and other clones once, few, many or no size at all.

size: .
D: .
V: TRBV5-1
J: TRBJ2-6
DNA: TGCGCCAGCAGCTTGGCAGGAGCCTCTGGGGCCAACGTCCTGACTTTC
CDR3: CASSLAGASGANVLTF

size: .
D: .
V: TRBV14
J: TRBJ1-2
DNA: TGTGCCAGCAGCCGCCCTGGGGGGCCTGGCTATGGCTACACCTTC
CDR3: CASSRPGGPGYGYTF

size: .
D: .
V: TRBV5-6
J: TRBJ1-5
DNA: TGTGCCAGCAGCTTGGAGAGAAATCAGCCCCAGCATTTT
CDR3: CASSLERNQPQHF

size: once
D: .
V: TRBV5-1
J: TRBJ2-1
DNA: TGCGCCAGCAGCTTGGACGGGACGACATCAAATGAGCAGTTCTTC
CDR3: CASSLDGTTSNEQFF

size: .
D: TRBD1
V: TRBV9
J: TRBJ2-5
DNA: TGTGCCAGCAGCGTTTTGGGGACAGAAGAGACCCAGTACTTC
CDR3: CASSVLGTEETQYF

size: .
D: .
V: TRBV10-3
J: TRBJ2-1
DNA: TGTGCCACCACCTGGACGAATGAGCAGTTCTTC
CDR3: CATTWTNEQFF

size: .
D: TRBD2
V: TRBV29-1
J: TRBJ2-7
DNA: TGCAGCTCGTCGACTAGCGGGGGGGACGAGCAGTACTTC
CDR3: CSSSTSGGDEQYF

size: .
D: .
V: TRBV20-1
J: TRBJ2-2
DNA: TGCAGTGCTATCCCTCCGGTTAGCAGGGAGCTGTTTTTT
CDR3: CSAIPPVSRELFF

size: .
D: .
V: TRBV6-6
J: TRBJ2-1
DNA: TGTGCCAGCAGTTACCCCGCCCAAAGTACAGACAATGAGCAGTTCTTC
CDR3: CASSYPAQSTDNEQFF

size: .
D: .
V: TRBV7-9
J: TRBJ1-5
DNA: TGTGCCAGCAGCTTGGATTCGACAGACCTCTCGAGCAATCAGCCCCAGCATTTT
CDR3: CASSLDSTDLSSNQPQHF

size: .
D: .
V: TRBV18
J: TRBJ1-1
DNA: TGTGCCAGCTCAAACATACAGGTTATGAACACTGAAGCTTTCTTT
CDR3: CASSNIQVMNTEAFF

size: .
D: .
V: TRBV29-1
J: TRBJ2-7
DNA: TGCAGCGTTGCAGAGGTGTCAGTATCCTACGAGCAGTACTTC
CDR3: CSVAEVSVSYEQYF

size: .
D: .
V: TRBV27
J: TRBJ2-3
DNA: TGTGCCAGCAGTCCCCATGTGCGGGGGCCCACAGATACGCAGTATTTT
CDR3: CASSPHVRGPTDTQYF

size: .
D: .
V: TRBV2
J: TRBJ1-5
DNA: TGTGCCAGCAGTGTGGAGGGATTGGAGCCCCAGCATTTT
CDR3: CASSVEGLEPQHF

size: .
D: .
V: TRBV5-6
J: TRBJ1-2
DNA: TGTGCCAGCAGCTTGACGATGGGATTCGGCTACACCTTC
CDR3: CASSLTMGFGYTF

size: .
D: TRBD1
V: TRBV18
J: TRBJ2-1
DNA: TGTGCCAGCTCTCTGAGGACGGCGGTTCAGGGGGCCTACAATGAGCAGTTCTTC
CDR3: CASSLRTAVQGAYNEQFF

size: once
D: TRBD1
V: TRBV4-1
J: TRBJ1-2
DNA: TGCGCCAGCAGCCACCCGTACAGGGGTTCGGATGGCTACACCTTC
CDR3: CASSHPYRGSDGYTF

size: .
D: .
V: TRBV29-1
J: TRBJ2-5
DNA: TGCAGCGCCGACCGCGAGGGAGAGACCCAGTACTTC
CDR3: CSADREGETQYF

size: .
D: .
V: TRBV27
J: TRBJ2-1
DNA: TGTGCCAGCAGTGGTTACAGGGTTGGGTCCTACAATGAGCAGTTCTTC
CDR3: CASSGYRVGSYNEQFF